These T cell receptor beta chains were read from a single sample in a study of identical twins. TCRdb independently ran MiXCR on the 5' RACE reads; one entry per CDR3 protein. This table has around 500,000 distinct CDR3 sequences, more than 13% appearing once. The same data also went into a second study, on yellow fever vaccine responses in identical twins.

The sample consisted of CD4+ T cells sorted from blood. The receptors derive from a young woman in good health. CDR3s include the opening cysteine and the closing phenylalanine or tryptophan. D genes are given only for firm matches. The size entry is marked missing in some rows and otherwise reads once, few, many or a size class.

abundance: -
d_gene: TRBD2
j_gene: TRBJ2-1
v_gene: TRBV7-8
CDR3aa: CASSTGLAGVWIVQFF
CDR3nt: TGTGCCAGCAGCACCGGACTAGCGGGAGTCTGGATAGTGCAGTTCTTC

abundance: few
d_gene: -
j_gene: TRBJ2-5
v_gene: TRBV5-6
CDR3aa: CASSLRTLQETQYF
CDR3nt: TGTGCCAGCAGCTTGCGGACACTACAAGAGACCCAGTACTTC

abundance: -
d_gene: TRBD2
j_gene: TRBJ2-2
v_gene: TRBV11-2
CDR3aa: CASSSSWRLAGQTNTGELFF
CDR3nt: TGTGCCAGCAGCTCCTCATGGCGGCTAGCGGGCCAAACGAACACCGGGGAGCTGTTTTTT

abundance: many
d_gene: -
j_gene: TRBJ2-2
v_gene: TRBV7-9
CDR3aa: CASGGTGELFF
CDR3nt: TGTGCCAGCGGAGGCACCGGGGAGCTGTTTTTT

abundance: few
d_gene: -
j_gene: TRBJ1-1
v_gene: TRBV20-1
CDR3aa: CSARDHRANTEAFF
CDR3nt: TGCAGTGCTAGAGATCACAGGGCAAATACTGAAGCTTTCTTT

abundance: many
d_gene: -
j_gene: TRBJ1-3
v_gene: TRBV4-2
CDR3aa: CASSQDRGFSGNTIYF
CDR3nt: TGTGCCAGCAGCCAAGATAGGGGATTCTCTGGAAACACCATATATTTT

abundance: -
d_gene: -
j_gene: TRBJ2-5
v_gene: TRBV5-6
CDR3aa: CASSLVSPVQETQYF
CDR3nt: TGTGCCAGCAGCTTGGTGTCTCCAGTCCAAGAGACCCAGTACTTC

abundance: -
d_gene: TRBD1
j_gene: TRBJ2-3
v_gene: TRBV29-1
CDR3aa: CSVARGQGADTQYF
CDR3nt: TGCAGCGTTGCCAGGGGACAGGGGGCAGATACGCAGTATTTT

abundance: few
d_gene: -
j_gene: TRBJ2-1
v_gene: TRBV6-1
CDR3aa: CASRGTDPRAFYNEQFF
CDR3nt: TGTGCCAGCCGCGGGACAGATCCCAGGGCTTTCTACAATGAGCAGTTCTTC

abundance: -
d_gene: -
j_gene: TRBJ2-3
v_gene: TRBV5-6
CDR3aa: CASSNSPIPSTDTQYF
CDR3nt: TGTGCCAGCAGCAATTCACCTATACCTAGCACAGATACGCAGTATTTT

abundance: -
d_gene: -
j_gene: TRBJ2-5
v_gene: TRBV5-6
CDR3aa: CASNLVGVETQYF
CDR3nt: TGTGCCAGCAACCTGGTGGGAGTGGAGACCCAGTACTTC

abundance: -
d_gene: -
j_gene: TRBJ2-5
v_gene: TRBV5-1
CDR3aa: CASNVEGMETQYF
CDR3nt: TGCGCCAGCAATGTTGAGGGTATGGAGACCCAGTACTTC

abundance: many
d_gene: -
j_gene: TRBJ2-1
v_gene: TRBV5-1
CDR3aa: CASKSESPYNEQFF
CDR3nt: TGCGCCAGCAAGTCGGAATCCCCTTACAATGAGCAGTTCTTC

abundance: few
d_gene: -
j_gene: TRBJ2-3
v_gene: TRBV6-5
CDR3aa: CASSWRDSRTDTQYF
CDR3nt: TGTGCCAGCAGTTGGAGGGACTCCCGCACAGATACGCAGTATTTT

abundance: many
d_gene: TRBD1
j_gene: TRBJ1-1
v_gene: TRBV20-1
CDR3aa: CSTGQSMNTEAFF
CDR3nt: TGCAGTACGGGACAGTCGATGAACACTGAAGCTTTCTTT

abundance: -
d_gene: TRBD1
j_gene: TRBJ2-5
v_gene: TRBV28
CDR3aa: CASSLPQGARETQYF
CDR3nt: TGTGCCAGCAGTTTACCCCAGGGGGCGCGGGAGACCCAGTACTTC

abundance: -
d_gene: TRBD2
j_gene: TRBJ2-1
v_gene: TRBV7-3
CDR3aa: CASSLTSGGASNEQFF
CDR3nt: TGTGCCAGCAGCTTAACGAGCGGGGGGGCTTCCAATGAGCAGTTCTTC

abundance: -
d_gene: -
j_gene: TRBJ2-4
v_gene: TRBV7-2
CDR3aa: CASSLGGAVNIQYF
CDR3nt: TGTGCCAGCAGCTTAGGAGGGGCGGTTAACATTCAGTACTTC

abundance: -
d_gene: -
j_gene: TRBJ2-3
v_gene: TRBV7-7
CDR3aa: CASSKSNESGPPRLSTQYF
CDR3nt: TGTGCTAGCAGCAAATCCAACGAAAGCGGGCCGCCCAGGTTAAGTACGCAGTATTTT

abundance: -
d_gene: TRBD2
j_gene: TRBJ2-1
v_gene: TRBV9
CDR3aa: CASSARGLAGTHEQFF
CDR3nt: TGTGCCAGCAGCGCCCGAGGACTAGCGGGGACGCATGAGCAGTTCTTC

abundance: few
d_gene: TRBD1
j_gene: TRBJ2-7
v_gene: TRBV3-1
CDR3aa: CASSQGTGVKGYEQYF
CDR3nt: TGTGCCAGCAGCCAAGGGACAGGGGTTAAAGGCTACGAGCAGTACTTC

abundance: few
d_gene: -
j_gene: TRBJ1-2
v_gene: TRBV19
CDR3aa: CASNNGGVYGYTF
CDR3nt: TGTGCCAGTAATAACGGGGGCGTCTATGGCTACACCTTC

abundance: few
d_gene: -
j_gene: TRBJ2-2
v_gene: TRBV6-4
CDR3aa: CASRGTPNTGELFF
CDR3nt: TGTGCCAGCCGCGGGACGCCGAACACCGGGGAGCTGTTTTTT

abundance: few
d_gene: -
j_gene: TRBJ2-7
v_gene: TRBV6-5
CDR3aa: CASRTLDYEQYF
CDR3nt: TGTGCCAGCAGAACACTAGATTACGAGCAGTACTTC

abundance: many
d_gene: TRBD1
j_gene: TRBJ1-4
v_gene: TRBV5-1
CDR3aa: CASSPFGQDKLFF
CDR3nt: TGCGCCAGCAGCCCCTTCGGACAGGATAAACTGTTTTTT

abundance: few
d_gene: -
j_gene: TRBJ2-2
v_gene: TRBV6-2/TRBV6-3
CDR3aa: CASSYSSVNTGELFF
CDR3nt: TGTGCCAGCAGTTACTCTTCGGTGAACACCGGGGAGCTGTTTTTT

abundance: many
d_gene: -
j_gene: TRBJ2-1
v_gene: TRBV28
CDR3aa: CASSLDSLGEQFF
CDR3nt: TGTGCCAGCAGTCTAGACAGTCTAGGTGAGCAGTTCTTC

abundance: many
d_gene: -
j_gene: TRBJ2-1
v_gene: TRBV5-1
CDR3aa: CASTFFDPRNEQFF
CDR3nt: TGCGCCAGCACTTTTTTCGATCCACGAAATGAGCAGTTCTTC

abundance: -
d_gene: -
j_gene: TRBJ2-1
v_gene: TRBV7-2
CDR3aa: CASSQGSTTYNEQFF
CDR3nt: TGTGCCAGCAGCCAGGGCAGTACCACCTACAATGAGCAGTTCTTC

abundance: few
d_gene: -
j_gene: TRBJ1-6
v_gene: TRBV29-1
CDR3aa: CSVGSGQPNSPLHF
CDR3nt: TGCAGCGTTGGCTCCGGACAGCCTAATTCACCCCTCCACTTT

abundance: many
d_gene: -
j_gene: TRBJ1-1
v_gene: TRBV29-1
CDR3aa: CSAGLVTEAFF
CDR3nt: TGCAGCGCCGGCTTGGTCACTGAAGCTTTCTTT

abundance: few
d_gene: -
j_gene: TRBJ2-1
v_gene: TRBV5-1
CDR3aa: CASSLAADSEQFF
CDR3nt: TGCGCCAGCAGCTTGGCGGCCGACTCAGAGCAGTTCTTC

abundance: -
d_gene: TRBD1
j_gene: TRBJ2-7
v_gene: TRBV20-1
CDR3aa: CCARGPFDRAIYEQYF
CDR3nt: TGCTGTGCTAGAGGACCTTTTGACAGGGCAATCTACGAGCAGTACTTC

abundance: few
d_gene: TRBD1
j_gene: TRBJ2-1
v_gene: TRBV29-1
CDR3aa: CSAYRGLYNEQFF
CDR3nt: TGCAGCGCATACAGGGGGCTTTACAATGAGCAGTTCTTC

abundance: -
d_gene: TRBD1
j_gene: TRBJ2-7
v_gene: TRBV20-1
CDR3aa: CSARSLDRGGHEQYF
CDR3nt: TGCAGTGCTAGATCCCTAGACAGGGGAGGCCACGAGCAGTACTTC

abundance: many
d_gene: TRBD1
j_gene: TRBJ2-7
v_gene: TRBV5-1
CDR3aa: CASSLAGQRYEQYF
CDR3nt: TGCGCCAGCAGCTTGGCGGGACAGAGATACGAGCAGTACTTC

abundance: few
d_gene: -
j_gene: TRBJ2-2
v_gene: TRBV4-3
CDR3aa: CASSQDSALNTGELFF
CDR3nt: TGCGCCAGCAGCCAAGATTCGGCGCTGAACACCGGGGAGCTGTTTTTT

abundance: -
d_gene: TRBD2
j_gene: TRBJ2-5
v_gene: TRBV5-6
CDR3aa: CASSILTGLADQETQYF
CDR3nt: TGTGCCAGCAGCATTTTGACGGGACTAGCGGACCAAGAGACCCAGTACTTC

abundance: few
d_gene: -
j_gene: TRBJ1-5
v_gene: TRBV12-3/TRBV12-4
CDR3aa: CASTDSGAGYPQHF
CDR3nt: TGTGCCAGCACCGATTCGGGAGCCGGTTATCCCCAGCATTTT

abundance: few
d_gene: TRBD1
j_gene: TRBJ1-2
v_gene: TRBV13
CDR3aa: CASSTLFGTGGGGYTF
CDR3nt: TGTGCCAGCAGCACCCTGTTTGGGACAGGGGGAGGTGGCTACACCTTC

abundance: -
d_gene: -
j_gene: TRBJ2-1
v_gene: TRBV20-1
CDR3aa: CCARDLVSVLVYNEQFF
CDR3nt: TGCTGTGCTAGAGATTTGGTCTCGGTCCTCGTCTACAATGAGCAGTTCTTC

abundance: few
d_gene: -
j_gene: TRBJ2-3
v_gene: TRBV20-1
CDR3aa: CSARDSWGDTQYF
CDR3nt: TGCAGTGCTAGAGATAGCTGGGGGGATACGCAGTATTTT

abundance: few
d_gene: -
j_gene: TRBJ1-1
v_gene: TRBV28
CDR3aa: CASSSLLVHTEAFF
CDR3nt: TGTGCCAGCAGTTCCCTTCTCGTTCACACTGAAGCTTTCTTT

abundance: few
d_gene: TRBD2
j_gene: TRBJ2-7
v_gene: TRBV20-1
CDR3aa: CSASGRTSGIYYEQYF
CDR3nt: TGCAGTGCTAGTGGGCGGACTAGCGGGATTTATTACGAGCAGTACTTC

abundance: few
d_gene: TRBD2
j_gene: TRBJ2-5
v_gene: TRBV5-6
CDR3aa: CASSLYQRGEQETQYF
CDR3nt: TGTGCCAGCAGCTTGTACCAGCGGGGGGAACAAGAGACCCAGTACTTC

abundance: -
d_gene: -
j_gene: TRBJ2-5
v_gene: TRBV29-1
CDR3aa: CSVDRSPPETQYF
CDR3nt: TGCAGCGTTGATCGGTCTCCCCCTGAGACCCAGTACTTC

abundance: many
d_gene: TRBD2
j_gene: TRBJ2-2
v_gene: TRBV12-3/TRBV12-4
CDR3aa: CASSRSSGAGELFF
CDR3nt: TGTGCCAGCAGTCGATCTAGCGGGGCCGGGGAGCTGTTTTTT

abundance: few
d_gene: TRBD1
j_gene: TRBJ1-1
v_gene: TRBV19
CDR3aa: CASMPQGASNTEAFF
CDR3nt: TGTGCCAGTATGCCCCAGGGGGCGAGTAACACTGAAGCTTTCTTT

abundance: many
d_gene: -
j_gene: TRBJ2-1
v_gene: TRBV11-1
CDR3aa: CASKGKRDNNEQFF
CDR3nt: TGTGCCAGCAAAGGGAAAAGGGACAACAATGAGCAGTTCTTC

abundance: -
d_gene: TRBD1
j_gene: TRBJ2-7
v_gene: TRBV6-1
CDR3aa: CASRSPRGGTGGHEQYF
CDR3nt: TGTGCCAGCAGGAGCCCCCGAGGAGGGACAGGGGGGCACGAGCAGTACTTC

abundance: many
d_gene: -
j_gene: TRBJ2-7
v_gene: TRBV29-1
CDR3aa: CSVEDERPGVNEQYF
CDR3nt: TGCAGCGTTGAAGATGAGAGGCCAGGGGTTAACGAGCAGTACTTC

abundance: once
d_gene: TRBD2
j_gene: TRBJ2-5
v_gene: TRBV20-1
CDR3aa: CSHPGGVAGGHGSETQYF
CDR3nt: TGCAGCCACCCCGGGGGGGTAGCGGGGGGGCATGGTTCAGAGACCCAGTACTTC

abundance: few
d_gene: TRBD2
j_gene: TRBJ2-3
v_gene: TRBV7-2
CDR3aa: CASSLARLAGADTQYF
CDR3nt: TGTGCCAGCAGCTTAGCGCGGCTAGCGGGAGCAGATACGCAGTATTTT

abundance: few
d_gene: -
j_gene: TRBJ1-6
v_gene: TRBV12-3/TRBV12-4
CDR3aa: CASSYLEGMNSPLHF
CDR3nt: TGTGCCAGCAGTTACCTCGAGGGAATGAATTCACCCCTCCACTTT

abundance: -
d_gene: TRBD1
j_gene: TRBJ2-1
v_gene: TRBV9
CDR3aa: CASSFGQGAYNEQFF
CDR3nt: TGTGCCAGCAGCTTCGGACAGGGGGCCTACAATGAGCAGTTCTTC

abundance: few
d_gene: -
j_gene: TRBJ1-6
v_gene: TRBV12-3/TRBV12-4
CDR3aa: CASSLFRQGRDSPLHF
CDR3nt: TGTGCCAGCAGTTTATTCAGGCAGGGACGTGATTCACCCCTCCACTTT

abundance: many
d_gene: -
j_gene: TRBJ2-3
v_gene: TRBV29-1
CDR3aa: CSVKAANTDTQYF
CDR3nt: TGCAGCGTCAAAGCGGCCAACACAGATACGCAGTATTTT